The 20 T cell receptor beta chains below all came from one sample that was sequenced in a study of cytomegalovirus exposure and HLA in healthy donors. The PCR used 60 Vbeta and 13 Jbeta primers. Profiling relied on immunoSEQ multiplex PCR, and the TCRdb table lists in-frame clones only, not all of them. The repertoire holds around 150,000 clones, with roughly 80% as singletons. Specimen: PBMCs. The receptor set was obtained from a male donor in good health and CMV-seronegative.

The chain recombines TRBV7-9 with TRBJ2-7; TRBD1 matches 9 bases. The CDR3 runs 16 residues. Germline V CDR1 and CDR2: SEHNR, FQNEAQ (reference sequence). The trim removed 6 bases at V and 1 base at J, leaving 10 bases unmatched. The CDR3 region is CASSYPGTGFSYEQYF. The CDR3 coding sequence is TGTGCCAGCAGTTACCCAGGGACAGGGTTTTCCTACGAGCAGTACTTC.

This clone came up once. CDR3 sequence (DNA): TGTGCCAGCAGCAGGACAGGACCCCAGCCCCAGCATTTT. This codes for CASSRTGPQPQHF. The chain couples TRBV27 to TRBJ1-5; 7 bases align to TRBD1. Germline CDR1 is MNHEY and CDR2 is SMNVEV (reference sequence). V dropped 6 bases and J dropped 7; count of bases not matched to a gene: 6. This CDR3 is built from 13 residues.

This chain joins TRBV7-3 and TRBJ2-2, with 9 bases identical to TRBD1. With 4 bases clipped from V and 4 bases from J, the junction kept 7 bases outside the gene matches. Germline CDR1 SGHTA, CDR2 FQGTGA. This CDR3 is 16 amino acids long. The CDR3 here is CASSSPGQGLTGELFF. DNA for the CDR3: TGTGCCAGCAGCTCCCCGGGACAGGGACTCACCGGGGAGCTGTTTTTT.

The rearrangement joins TRBV29-1 to TRBJ1-1, with D perhaps TRBD1 (5 bases). The germline V gene has CDR1 SQVTM and CDR2 ANQGSEA. The V gene lost 1 base and the J gene lost 0 bases, with 15 bases spanning the gap. This CDR3 spans 16 amino acids. The DNA for the CDR3 is TGCAGCGTTGAAGTCTGGGGGAGGGGCGTGAACACTGAAGCTTTCTTT. It yields the protein CSVEVWGRGVNTEAFF. Based on the CDR3 plus reference TRBV29-1 and TRBJ1-1, the full variable domain is SAVISQKPSRDICQRGTSLTIQCQVDSQVTMMFWYRQQPGQSLTLIATANQGSEATYESGFVIDKFPISRPNLTFSTLTVSNMSPEDSSIYLCSVEVWGRGVNTEAFFGQGTRLTVV.

This clone was detected once. The chain recombines TRBV2 with TRBJ1-5, with a tentative D call TRBD1 (5 bases). Trimming cost V 7 bases and J 1 base, with 14 bases left between them. The CDR3 extends over 15 amino acids. The V gene's germline CDR1 is SNHLY and CDR2 FYNNEI. CDR3 coding DNA: TGTGCCAGCAAACCCCAGGGCCACAGCAATCAGCCCCAGCATTTT. It yields the protein CASKPQGHSNQPQHF.

This sequence joins TRBV6-6 and TRBJ1-2; no clear D. Trimming stripped 9 bases from V and 5 bases from J, with 16 bases between. The V gene's germline CDR1 is MNHNY and CDR2 SVGAGI (reference sequence). This CDR3 is 13 amino acids long. This CDR3 is CASEAGERYGYTF. The CDR3 nucleotides read TGTGCCAGTGAAGCTGGTGAGAGATATGGCTACACCTTC.

CDR3 coding DNA: TGTGCCAGCACCTATACCTATAATTCACCCCTCCACTTT. It specifies CASTYTYNSPLHF. The chain carries TRBV27 and TRBJ1-6, with D unclear. The germline V gene has CDR1 MNHEY and CDR2 SMNVEV (reference sequence). V was trimmed by 7 bases and J by 2 bases, leaving 6 bases between them. This CDR3 region has 13 residues.

V gene TRBV5-1 combines with J gene TRBJ1-1, with D uncertain. Germline V gives CDR1 SGHRS, CDR2 YFSETQ. This CDR3 region has 14 residues. Trimming removed 4 bases at V and 0 bases at J, with 10 bases between. The CDR3 region is CASSTGNMNTEAFF. The CDR3 DNA reads as TGCGCCAGCAGCACCGGGAACATGAACACTGAAGCTTTCTTT.

The chain recombines TRBV11-3 with TRBJ2-3, with 9 nucleotides matching TRBD2. The CDR3 contains 14 residues. V gave up 5 bases and J gave up 4 bases; unmatched junction bases: 4. Germline V gene lookup returns CDR1 SGHNT and CDR2 YENEEA. The CDR3 protein is CASSMGLAADTQYF. The CDR3 DNA is TGTGCCAGCAGCATGGGACTAGCAGCAGATACGCAGTATTTT.

This clone was seen more than once but under ten times. This sequence joins TRBV28 and TRBJ1-1, with D possibly TRBD1 on 6 matching bases. V lost 2 bases to trimming and J lost 0 bases, with 16 bases between them. Germline assignment: CDR1 MDHEN and CDR2 SYDVKM. The CDR3 length is 17 residues. CDR3 DNA sequence: TGTGCCAGCAGTTTAGTACCAGGGGACCAGATGAACACTGAAGCTTTCTTT. This sequence encodes CASSLVPGDQMNTEAFF.

This clone has only a few counts. This chain connects TRBV6-5 to TRBJ1-1; TRBD1 is a possible D gene (6 bases). The germline V gene encodes CDR1 MNHEY and CDR2 SVGAGI. There are 15 residues in the CDR3. V was shortened by 2 bases and J by 9 bases, with 19 bases between the two germline ends. CDR3 in amino acids: CASSYARQVVGKAFF. The CDR3 DNA sequence: TGTGCCAGCAGTTACGCAAGACAGGTAGTAGGGAAAGCTTTCTTT.

V is TRBV10-3 and J is TRBJ1-2; weak D call: TRBD1 (5 bases). This CDR3 spans 13 amino acids. In germline, CDR1 is ENHRY, CDR2 SYGVKD. Deletions cut 10 bases from V and 2 bases from J, with 14 bases between. The CDR3 reads CATLGGTNYGYTF. The CDR3 DNA is TGTGCCACCCTTGGAGGGACCAACTATGGCTACACCTTC.

V usage is TRBV10-3 and J usage is TRBJ2-1; 7 bases match TRBD2. V lost 10 bases and J lost 4; bases outside the gene matches: 16. This CDR3 comprises 16 residues. Germline values: CDR1 ENHRY, CDR2 SYGVKD. The CDR3, as DNA: TGTGCCACCAGGGAGGTCAGCGGAGCGGGGTACAATGAGCAGTTCTTC. Protein: CATREVSGAGYNEQFF.

The chain carries TRBV7-3 and TRBJ2-5; 11 bases agree with TRBD2. The CDR3 extends over 14 amino acids. Losses at the gene ends were 5 bases for V and 5 bases for J; bases not matched to a gene: 4. Germline CDR1 is SGHTA and CDR2 is FQGTGA. CDR3 in amino acids: CASSPTSGSETQYF. CDR3 coding DNA: TGTGCCAGCAGCCCTACTAGCGGGAGTGAGACCCAGTACTTC.

V gene TRBV5-4 combines with J gene TRBJ1-2; D gene ambiguous. Germline V lookup: CDR1 SGHNT, CDR2 YYREEE (reference sequence). Trimming stripped 0 bases from V and 4 bases from J, with 13 bases between. There are 15 residues in the CDR3. DNA for the CDR3: TGTGCCAGCAGCTTGGTAGGCCGACTAACCTATGGCTACACCTTC. Protein product: CASSLVGRLTYGYTF.

V gene TRBV4-1 combines with J gene TRBJ2-2; 9 nucleotides align to TRBD2. With V trimmed by 3 bases and J by 6 bases, 8 bases remained unmatched. The germline CDR1 and CDR2 sequences are MGHRA and YSYEKL. The CDR3 runs 16 residues. The CDR3, as DNA: TGCGCCAGCAGCCATGCTCCAGCTAGCGGGGCCGGGGAGCTGTTTTTT. Translation gives CASSHAPASGAGELFF.

The rearrangement uses TRBV4-1 and TRBJ2-2; TRBD1 might be the D (6 bases). CDR1 is MGHRA, CDR2 YSYEKL, per germline. The CDR3 is made up of 15 amino acids. The V and J ends lost 0 bases and 3 bases respectively, with 8 bases between them. The CDR3 nucleotides are TGCGCCAGCAGCCAAGATGACAGGTACACCGGGGAGCTGTTTTTT. As protein: CASSQDDRYTGELFF.

This chain connects TRBV4-1 to TRBJ2-5; 8 bases are shared with TRBD1. Trimming at V came to 5 bases and at J to 0 bases, leaving 5 bases not matched to a gene. Germline assignment: CDR1 MGHRA and CDR2 YSYEKL. This CDR3 comprises 15 residues. The CDR3 DNA sequence: TGCGCCAGCAGCGCACGGGACAGGTACCAAGAGACCCAGTACTTC. It is translated as CASSARDRYQETQYF.

The CDR3 reads CASSSTGQTEIYGYTF. As DNA, the CDR3 is TGTGCCAGCAGCTCCACCGGACAGACAGAAATCTATGGCTACACCTTC. The rearrangement uses TRBV5-5 and TRBJ1-2; the D gene is possibly TRBD1 (6 bases). Trimming stripped 3 bases from V and 4 bases from J, with 19 bases between. This CDR3 region has 16 residues. Germline assignment: CDR1 SGHKS and CDR2 YYEKEE (reference sequence). Filled out from reference TRBV5-5 and TRBJ1-2, the complete variable domain reads DAGVTQSPTHLIKTRGQQVTLRCSPISGHKSVSWYQQVLGQGPQFIFQYYEKEERGRGNFPDRFSARQFPNYSSELNVNALLLGDSALYLCASSSTGQTEIYGYTFGSGTRLTVV.

The rearrangement joins TRBV18 to TRBJ2-2; tentative D call: TRBD2 (6 bases). The V and J ends lost 3 bases and 5 bases respectively, with 10 bases between them. The CDR3 is made up of 14 amino acids. CDR1 and CDR2 from the germline V gene are KGHSH and LQKENI. CDR3 sequence: CASSPGLSTGELFF. The CDR3, as DNA: TGTGCCAGCTCACCGGGACTTTCAACCGGGGAGCTGTTTTTT.